These T cell receptor beta chains were read from a single sample in a study of T cell responses to AZD1222 COVID-19 vaccine. Generated by immunoSEQ multiplex PCR, the TCRdb table keeps only in-frame clones and is missing some. The sample holds about 110,000 clones, 75% to 90% seen once. Specimen: peripheral blood, collected on day 0 of AZD1222 vaccination. Source of these receptors: an adult in good health. CDR3s include the opening cysteine and the closing phenylalanine or tryptophan. The D gene is left open where the match is weak. Only some rows state a clone size, as once, few, many or a class for expanded clones.

>TRBJ2-1|TRBD2|-|TRBV28
CASGTSGTHNEQFF
TGTGCCAGCGGAACTAGCGGGACTCACAATGAGCAGTTCTTC
>TRBJ2-5|-|-|TRBV27
CASSLSRGGRETQYF
TGTGCCAGCAGTTTATCCAGGGGAGGACGAGAGACCCAGTACTTC
>TRBJ2-1|TRBD2|-|TRBV28
CASSSGGNEQFF
TGTGCCAGCAGTTCCGGGGGGAATGAGCAGTTCTTC
>TRBJ1-1|-|-|TRBV18
CASSPLFGGMNTEAFF
TGTGCCAGCTCACCTCTCTTCGGCGGGATGAACACTGAAGCTTTCTTT
>TRBJ1-2|-|-|TRBV27
CASSLGLNYGYTF
TGTGCCAGCAGTTTGGGGCTCAACTATGGCTACACCTTC
>TRBJ2-7|TRBD2|-|TRBV5-4
CASSPRTSGSYEQYF
TGTGCCAGCAGCCCTCGGACTAGCGGGAGCTACGAGCAGTACTTC
>TRBJ2-7|TRBD2|-|TRBV10-3
CAISDGLAGHAGVF
TGTGCCATCAGTGATGGACTAGCGGGGCACGCTGGGGTTTTC
>TRBJ2-2|TRBD2|-|TRBV2
CASSPGTSGITGELFF
TGTGCCAGCAGTCCCGGGACTAGCGGGATCACCGGGGAGCTGTTTTTT
>TRBJ2-1|TRBD2|-|TRBV11-3
CASSLTFRLAGEVGKNEQFF
TGTGCCAGCAGCTTAACCTTTCGGCTAGCGGGAGAAGTGGGGAAAAATGAGCAGTTCTTC
>TRBJ2-1|-|-|TRBV19
CASCSGKCNEQFF
TGTGCCAGTTGCTCAGGGAAGTGCAATGAGCAGTTCTTC
>TRBJ1-2|TRBD1|-|TRBV25-1
CASSEWDRGLEGYTF
TGTGCCAGCAGTGAATGGGACAGGGGGCTGGAAGGCTACACCTTC
>TRBJ2-2|-|few|TRBV28
CASSRVTGELFF
TGTGCCAGCAGCCGTGTTACCGGGGAGCTGTTTTTT
>TRBJ2-3|-|-|TRBV11-1
CASSLERRDDGDTQYF
TGTGCCAGCAGCTTAGAGCGCCGGGACGACGGAGATACGCAGTATTTT
>TRBJ2-1|-|-|TRBV4-1
CASRNPGVADEQFF
TGCGCCAGCAGGAACCCCGGGGTAGCGGATGAGCAGTTCTTC
>TRBJ2-7|TRBD2|many|TRBV30
CAWSVGRGGEQYF
TGTGCCTGGAGTGTTGGCCGGGGGGGCGAGCAGTACTTC
>TRBJ2-1|TRBD1|-|TRBV10-3
CAINGQGGDEQFF
TGTGCCATCAACGGACAGGGGGGGGATGAGCAGTTCTTC
>TRBJ2-3|-|-|TRBV5-1
CASSLTGATDTQYF
TGCGCCAGCAGCTTGACGGGGGCCACAGATACGCAGTATTTT
>TRBJ1-2|TRBD1|-|TRBV4-3
CASSQGTGDGYTF
TGCGCCAGCAGCCAAGGGACAGGGGATGGCTACACCTTC
>TRBJ1-4|TRBD1|-|TRBV18
CASSPGTGREKLFF
TGTGCCAGCTCCCCCGGGACAGGAAGAGAAAAACTGTTTTTT
>TRBJ2-1|-|-|TRBV5-6
CASMEGSYNEQFF
TGTGCCAGCATGGAGGGATCCTACAATGAGCAGTTCTTC
>TRBJ1-6|TRBD1|-|TRBV15
CATSIGQGSNSPLHF
TGTGCCACCAGCATTGGACAGGGCAGTAATTCACCCCTCCACTTT
>TRBJ1-3|-|-|TRBV3-1/TRBV3-2
CASSNRPLGSTIYF
TGTGCCAGCAGCAACAGACCCCTCGGGAGCACCATATATTTT
>TRBJ1-5|-|-|TRBV12-2
CASRPRGGDNQPQHF
TGTGCAAGTCGCCCGAGAGGAGGGGACAATCAGCCCCAGCATTTT
>TRBJ1-5|TRBD1|-|TRBV7-2
CASSPDRGEQPQHF
TGTGCCAGCAGCCCGGACAGGGGAGAACAGCCCCAGCATTTT
>TRBJ1-2|-|-|TRBV7-2
CASSLVSLGGYTF
TGTGCCAGCAGCTTAGTTAGCCTCGGGGGCTACACCTTC
>TRBJ1-3|-|-|TRBV7-8
CASSLGQPLGGTIYF
TGTGCCAGCAGCTTAGGACAGCCACTCGGAGGCACCATATATTTT
>TRBJ1-3|-|-|TRBV28
CASSLLSFSGNTIYF
TGTGCCAGCAGTTTGTTATCCTTCTCTGGAAACACCATATATTTT
>TRBJ1-2|TRBD1|-|TRBV7-2
CASSPGGTGLGYGYTF
TGTGCCAGCAGCCCAGGGGGGACAGGGCTTGGATATGGCTACACCTTC
>TRBJ1-1|-|-|TRBV18
CASSPNPRDDRGAFF
TGTGCCAGCTCACCAAACCCTAGGGACGACCGAGGGGCTTTCTTT
>TRBJ1-5|TRBD1|-|TRBV28
CASSSLGQGLNQPQHF
TGTGCCAGCAGTTCATTGGGACAGGGGCTGAATCAGCCCCAGCATTTT
>TRBJ2-1|-|-|TRBV4-2
CASSGGGPNEQFF
TGTGCCAGCAGCGGTGGGGGCCCCAATGAGCAGTTCTTC
>TRBJ1-6|-|-|TRBV30
CAWAGTRDSPLHF
TGTGCCTGGGCCGGGACTAGGGATTCACCCCTCCACTTT
>TRBJ1-2|-|-|TRBV9
CASSVSDRLYGYTF
TGTGCCAGCAGCGTATCCGACAGGTTGTATGGCTACACCTTC
>TRBJ2-2|-|-|TRBV18
CASSQVNPGASNPGELFF
TGTGCCAGCTCACAAGTTAACCCAGGGGCTTCTAACCCCGGGGAGCTGTTTTTT
>TRBJ1-3|-|once|TRBV10-3
CAITPGVADTIYF
TGTGCCATTACTCCAGGGGTTGCTGACACCATATATTTT
>TRBJ2-3|TRBD2|-|TRBV30
CAWRTSGSQDTQYF
TGTGCCTGGAGGACTAGCGGGAGTCAAGATACGCAGTATTTT
>TRBJ2-2|TRBD2|-|TRBV5-1
CASSLVAGDNTGELFF
TGCGCCAGCAGCTTGGTAGCGGGGGACAACACCGGGGAGCTGTTTTTT
>TRBJ2-2|-|many|TRBV5-4
CASSFRGTGELFF
TGTGCCAGCAGCTTTAGGGGCACCGGGGAGCTGTTTTTT
>TRBJ2-3|TRBD2|-|TRBV6-2/TRBV6-3
CASSYLLAGQGTDTQYF
TGTGCCAGCAGTTACCTACTAGCGGGACAAGGGACAGATACGCAGTATTTT
>TRBJ1-5|TRBD1|-|TRBV19
CASSNIDRGQQPQHF
TGTGCCAGTAGCAACATAGACAGGGGGCAACAGCCCCAGCATTTT
>TRBJ2-5|-|-|TRBV19
CASSISEETQYF
TGTGCCAGTAGTATATCGGAAGAGACCCAGTACTTC
>TRBJ2-2|-|once|TRBV29-1
CSVGGFGNPGELFF
TGCAGCGTTGGTGGATTTGGCAACCCCGGGGAGCTGTTTTTT
>TRBJ1-1|TRBD1|-|TRBV27
CASSPPGRGFWEAFF
TGTGCCAGCAGTCCCCCAGGCAGGGGGTTTTGGGAAGCTTTCTTT
>TRBJ1-2|TRBD1|-|TRBV20-1
CSASTSTGQGAQGYTF
TGCAGTGCTAGTACGTCGACGGGACAGGGGGCGCAGGGCTACACCTTC